Listed below are T cell receptor beta chains from one sample, sequenced in a study of beta chain features in type 1 diabetes. Only in-frame clones appear in the TCRdb table, and some are missing; sequencing was by immunoSEQ multiplex PCR. The table lists a few hundred thousand clones, about 15% of them singletons. Source material: naive CD4+ T cells from blood. These receptors all stem from a man aged 30 to 39 in good health. Both conserved end residues are part of each CDR3.

v_gene	CDR3aa
TRBV9	CASSVGDYSNEQFF
TRBV5-4	CASSPGLAGASTDTQYF
TRBV29-1	CSVERGFTEAFF
TRBV27	CASSFSGGNYGYTF
TRBV9	CASSPRTGIGYTF
TRBV4-3	CDSSQEPIRGTLAKNIQYF
TRBV5-1	CASRERSADTQYF
TRBV7-9	CASSTTSSTDTQYF
TRBV7-2	CASSNTGGWTDTQYF
TRBV5-4	CASSLVSSEETQYF
TRBV7-9	CASSLPPWRGPSTDTQYF
TRBV27	CASLARGSGSYNEQFF
TRBV27	CACGTNRLGQYF
TRBV7-2	CASSLGVLAYNEQFF
TRBV6-6	CASSYSPEIYYGYTF
TRBV27	CASSFRGETQYF
TRBV7-2	CASSLILEGSGELFF
TRBV10-3	CAISLGDSNTGELFF
TRBV14	CASSQDWGAGGLHEQFF
TRBV6-1	CASSEALRAWAQETQYF
TRBV15	CATSRFQGVTQYF
TRBV4-1	CASSRRPDTGEQYF
TRBV4-3	CASSQVRGSTDTQYF
TRBV5-4	CASSPPSAGLHNEQFF
TRBV19	CASSTGLAGVRYNEQFF
TRBV9	CASSPRTGASIF
TRBV6-5	CASSLGSTYNEQFF
TRBV30	CAWSVQGTYGYTF
TRBV4-1	CASSQATVGLSGNTIYF
TRBV7-9	CASSSSRQGADSNQPQHF
TRBV2	CASKPGADTQYF
TRBV15	CATTPDYENTQYF
TRBV7-3	CASSLGGRDNEQFF
TRBV14	CASSPGQAADTQYF
TRBV20-1	CSAQGTEAFF
TRBV29-1	CSAPARAGQINEQYF
TRBV15	CATGGRVTDTQYF
TRBV25-1	CASQTGTAFSGANVLTF
TRBV5-1	CASSFGQSTDTQYF
TRBV7-2	CASKGANNEQFF
TRBV4-1	CASSQDPSAGITYEQYF
TRBV7-2	CASSYSRTGGNTQYF
TRBV10-2	CASRARDEQYF
TRBV25-1	CASSDRRERGYTF
TRBV18	CASSPYATGGTEQYF
TRBV5-6	CASSGSRGEQFF
TRBV29-1	CSVQAPGSNQPQHF
TRBV6-1	CASSEQGDYGYTF
TRBV15	CATSSPLSGNTIYF
TRBV7-2	CASSLPITGANVLTF
TRBV30	CAWSANVGVADTQYF
TRBV15	CATSRAGGGANVLTF
TRBV19	CASSTGTANTGELFF
TRBV2	CASSEVLAAYNEQFF